Below, one T cell receptor (beta chain) is given with its context. These data belong to a study of blood T cell repertoires in COVID-19. Across the study: T cells, B-cell-depleted T cells, or PBMCs supplied cDNA or gDNA.

Germline loops: CDR1 SEHNR, CDR2 FQNEAQ (reference sequence). CDR3 size: 14 residues. V gave up 5 bases and J gave up 0 bases, with 8 bases separating them. Sequencing was performed with immunoSEQ multiplex PCR; in TCRdb, only in-frame clones are kept and a portion is missing. The repertoire holds 200,000 or so clones, with about nine tenths as singletons. Input material: PBMCs or T cells enriched from blood (not recorded which). This chain uses TRBV7-9 with TRBJ1-5; D is unclear. This clonotype originated in a woman aged 40 to 55 with acute COVID-19. In DNA, the CDR3 is TGTGCCAGCAGCGCGGAATATAGCAATCAGCCCCAGCATTTT. Translating gives CASSAEYSNQPQHF.